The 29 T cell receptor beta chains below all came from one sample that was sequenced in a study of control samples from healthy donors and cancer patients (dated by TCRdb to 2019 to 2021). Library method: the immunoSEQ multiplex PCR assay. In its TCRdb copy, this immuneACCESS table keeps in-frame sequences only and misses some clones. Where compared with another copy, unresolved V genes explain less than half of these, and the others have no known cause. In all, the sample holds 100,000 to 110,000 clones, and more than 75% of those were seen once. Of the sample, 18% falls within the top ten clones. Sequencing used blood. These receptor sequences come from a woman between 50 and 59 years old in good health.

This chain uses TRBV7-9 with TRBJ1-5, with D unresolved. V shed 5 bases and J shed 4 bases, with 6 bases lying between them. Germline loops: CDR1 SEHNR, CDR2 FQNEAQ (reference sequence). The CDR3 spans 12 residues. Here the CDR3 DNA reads TGTGCCAGCAGCGCACAGAATCAGCCCCAGCATTTT. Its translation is CASSAQNQPQHF.

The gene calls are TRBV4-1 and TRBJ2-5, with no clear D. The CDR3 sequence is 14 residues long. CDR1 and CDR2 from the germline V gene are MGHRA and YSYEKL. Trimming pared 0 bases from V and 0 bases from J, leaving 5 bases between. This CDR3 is CASSQDRYQETQYF. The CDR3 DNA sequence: TGCGCCAGCAGCCAAGACAGGTACCAAGAGACCCAGTACTTC.

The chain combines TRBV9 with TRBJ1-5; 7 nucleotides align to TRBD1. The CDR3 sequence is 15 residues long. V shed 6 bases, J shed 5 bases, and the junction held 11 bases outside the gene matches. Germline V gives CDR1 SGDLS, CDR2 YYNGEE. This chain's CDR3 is CASNPGAGGDQPQHF. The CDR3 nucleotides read TGTGCCAGCAACCCGGGAGCAGGGGGGGATCAGCCCCAGCATTTT.

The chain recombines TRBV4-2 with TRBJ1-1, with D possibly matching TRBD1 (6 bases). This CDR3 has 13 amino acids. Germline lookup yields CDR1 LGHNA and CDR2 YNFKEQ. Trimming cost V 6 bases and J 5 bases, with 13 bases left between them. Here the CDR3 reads CASRTGSGTEAFF. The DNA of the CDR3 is TGTGCCAGCAGAACAGGGAGTGGGACTGAAGCTTTCTTT.

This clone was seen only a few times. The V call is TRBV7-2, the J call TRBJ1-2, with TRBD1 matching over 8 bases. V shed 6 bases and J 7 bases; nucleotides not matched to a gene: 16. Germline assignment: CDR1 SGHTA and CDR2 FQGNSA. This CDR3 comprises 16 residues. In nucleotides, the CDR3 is TGTGCCAGCAGTTTGCATCGGACAGGGAGACAGGGTGGCTACACCTTC. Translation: CASSLHRTGRQGGYTF.

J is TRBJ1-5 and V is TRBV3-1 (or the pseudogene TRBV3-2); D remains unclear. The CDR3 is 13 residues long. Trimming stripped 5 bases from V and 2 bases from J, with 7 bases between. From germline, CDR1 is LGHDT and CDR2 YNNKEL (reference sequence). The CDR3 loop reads CASSKRGNQPQHF. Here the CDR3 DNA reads TGTGCCAGCAGCAAAAGGGGCAATCAGCCCCAGCATTTT.

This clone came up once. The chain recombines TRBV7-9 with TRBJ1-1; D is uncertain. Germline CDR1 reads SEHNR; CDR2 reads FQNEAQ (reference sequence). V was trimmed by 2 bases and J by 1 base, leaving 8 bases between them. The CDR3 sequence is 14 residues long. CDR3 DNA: TGTGCCAGCAGCTTAACGGGTGGGAACACTGAAGCTTTCTTT. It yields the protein CASSLTGGNTEAFF. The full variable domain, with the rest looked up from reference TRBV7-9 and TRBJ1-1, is DTGVSQNPRHKITKRGQNVTFRCDPISEHNRLYWYRQTLGQGPEFLTYFQNEAQLEKSRLLSDRFSAERPKGSFSTLEIQRTEQGDSAMYLCASSLTGGNTEAFFGQGTRLTVV.

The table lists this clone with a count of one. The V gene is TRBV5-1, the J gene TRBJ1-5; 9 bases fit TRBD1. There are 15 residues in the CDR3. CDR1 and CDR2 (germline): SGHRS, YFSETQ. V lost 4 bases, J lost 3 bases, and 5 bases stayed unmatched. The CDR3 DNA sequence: TGCGCCAGCAGCCAAACAGGGGGCGTCAATCAGCCCCAGCATTTT. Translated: CASSQTGGVNQPQHF.

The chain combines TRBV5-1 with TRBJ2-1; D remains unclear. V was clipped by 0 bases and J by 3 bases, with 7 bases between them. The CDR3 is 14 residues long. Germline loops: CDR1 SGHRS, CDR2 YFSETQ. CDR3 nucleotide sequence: TGCGCCAGCAGCTTGGTACCTAGCTACAATGAGCAGTTCTTC. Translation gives CASSLVPSYNEQFF.

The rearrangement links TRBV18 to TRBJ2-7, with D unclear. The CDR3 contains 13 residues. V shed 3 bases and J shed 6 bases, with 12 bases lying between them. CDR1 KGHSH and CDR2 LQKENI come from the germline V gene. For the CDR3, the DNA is TGTGCCAGCTCACCCGATTCAATAGGCGAGCAGTACGTC. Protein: CASSPDSIGEQYV.

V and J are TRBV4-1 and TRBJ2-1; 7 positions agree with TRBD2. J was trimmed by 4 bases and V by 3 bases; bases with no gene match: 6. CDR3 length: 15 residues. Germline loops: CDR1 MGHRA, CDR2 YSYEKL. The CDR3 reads CASSQAGDFYNEQFF. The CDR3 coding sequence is TGCGCCAGCAGCCAGGCGGGGGACTTTTACAATGAGCAGTTCTTC.

CDR3 protein: CASSASGGAGEQFF. The CDR3 bases are TGTGCCAGCAGCGCTAGCGGGGGGGCCGGAGAGCAGTTCTTC. The chain is built from TRBV9 and TRBJ2-1, with 12 nucleotides matching TRBD2. In germline, CDR1 is SGDLS, CDR2 YYNGEE. The V segment lost 3 bases and the J segment 10 bases; nucleotides outside the gene matches: 5. CDR3 length: 14 residues.

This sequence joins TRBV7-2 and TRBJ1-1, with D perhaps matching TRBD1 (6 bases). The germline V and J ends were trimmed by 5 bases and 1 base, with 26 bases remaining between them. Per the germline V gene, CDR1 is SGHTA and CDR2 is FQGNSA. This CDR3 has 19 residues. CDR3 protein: CASSLQGPRSVRGNTEAFF. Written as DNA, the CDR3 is TGTGCCAGCAGCCTCCAGGGGCCCCGGTCGGTCCGGGGGAACACTGAAGCTTTCTTT.

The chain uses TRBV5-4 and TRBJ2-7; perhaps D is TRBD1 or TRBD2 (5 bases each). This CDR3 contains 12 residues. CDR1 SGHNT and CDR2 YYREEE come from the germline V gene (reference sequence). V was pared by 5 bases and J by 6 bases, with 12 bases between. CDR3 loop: CASRGTGAEQYF. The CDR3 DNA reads TGTGCCAGCAGGGGGACCGGGGCCGAGCAGTACTTC.

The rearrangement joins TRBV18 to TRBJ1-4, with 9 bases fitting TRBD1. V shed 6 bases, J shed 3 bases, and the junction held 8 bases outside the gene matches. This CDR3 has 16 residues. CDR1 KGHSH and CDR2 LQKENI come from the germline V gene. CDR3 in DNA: TGTGCCAGCTCGAGCAACAGGGGGCACGCTAATGAAAAACTGTTTTTT. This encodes CASSSNRGHANEKLFF.

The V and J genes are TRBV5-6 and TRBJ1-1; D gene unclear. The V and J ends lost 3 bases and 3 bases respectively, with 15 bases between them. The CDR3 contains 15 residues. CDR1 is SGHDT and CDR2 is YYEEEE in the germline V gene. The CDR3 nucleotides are TGTGCCAGCAGCTCAACCCAAGGTATAGACACTGAAGCTTTCTTT. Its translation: CASSSTQGIDTEAFF. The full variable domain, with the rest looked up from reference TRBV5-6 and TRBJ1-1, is DAGVTQSPTHLIKTRGQQVTLRCSPKSGHDTVSWYQQALGQGPQFIFQYYEEEERQRGNFPDRFSGHQFPNYSSELNVNALLLGDSALYLCASSSTQGIDTEAFFGQGTRLTVV.

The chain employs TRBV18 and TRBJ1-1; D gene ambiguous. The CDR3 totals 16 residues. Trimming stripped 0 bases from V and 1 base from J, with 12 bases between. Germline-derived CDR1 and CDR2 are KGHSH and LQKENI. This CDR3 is CASSPPDRGRNTEAFF. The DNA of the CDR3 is TGTGCCAGCTCACCACCGGACCGCGGGCGGAACACTGAAGCTTTCTTT.

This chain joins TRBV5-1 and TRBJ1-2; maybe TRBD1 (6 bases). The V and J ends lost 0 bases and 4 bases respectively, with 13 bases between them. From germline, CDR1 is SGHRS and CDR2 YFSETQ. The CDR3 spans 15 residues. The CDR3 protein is CASSLEGGRTYGYTF. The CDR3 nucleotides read TGCGCCAGCAGCTTGGAAGGGGGGAGGACCTATGGCTACACCTTC.

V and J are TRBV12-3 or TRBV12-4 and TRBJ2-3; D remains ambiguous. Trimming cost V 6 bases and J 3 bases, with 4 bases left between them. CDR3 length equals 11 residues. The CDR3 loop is CASSKTDTQYF. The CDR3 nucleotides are TGTGCCAGCAGCAAGACAGATACGCAGTATTTT.

CDR3 sequence reads: CAWMLAAVWGTQYF. As DNA, the CDR3 is TGTGCCTGGATGTTAGCGGCCGTCTGGGGTACGCAGTATTTT. V and J are TRBV30 and TRBJ2-3; maybe TRBD2 (6 bases). CDR1 and CDR2 (germline): GTSNPN, SVGIG (reference sequence). Between the trimmed V and J ends, which lost 4 bases and 8 bases, there was a span of 19 bases. The CDR3 has 14 amino acids.

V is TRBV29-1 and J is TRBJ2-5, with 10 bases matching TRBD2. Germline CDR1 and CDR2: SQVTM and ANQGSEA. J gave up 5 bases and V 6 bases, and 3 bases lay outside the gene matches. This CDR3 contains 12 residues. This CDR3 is CSVAGGNETQYF. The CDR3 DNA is TGCAGCGTAGCGGGGGGGAATGAGACCCAGTACTTC.

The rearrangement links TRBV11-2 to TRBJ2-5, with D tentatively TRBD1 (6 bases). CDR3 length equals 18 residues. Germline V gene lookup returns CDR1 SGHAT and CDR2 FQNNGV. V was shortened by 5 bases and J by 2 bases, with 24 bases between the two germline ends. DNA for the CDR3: TGTGCCAGCAGCCACATAGGGGCCTTCAGGGGAATGCAAGAGACCCAGTACTTC. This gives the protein CASSHIGAFRGMQETQYF.

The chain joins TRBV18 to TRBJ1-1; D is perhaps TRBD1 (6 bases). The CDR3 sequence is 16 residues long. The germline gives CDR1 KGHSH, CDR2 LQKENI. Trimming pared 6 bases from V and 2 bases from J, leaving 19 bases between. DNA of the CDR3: TGTGCCAGCTCCCTGGGTCAGGGGAGGGTTAACACTGAAGCTTTCTTT. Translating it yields CASSLGQGRVNTEAFF.

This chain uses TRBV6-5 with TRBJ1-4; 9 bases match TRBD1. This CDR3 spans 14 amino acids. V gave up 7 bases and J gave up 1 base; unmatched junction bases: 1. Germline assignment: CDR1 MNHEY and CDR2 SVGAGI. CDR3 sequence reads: CASNRGLTNEKLFF. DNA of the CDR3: TGTGCCAGCAACAGGGGGCTAACTAATGAAAAACTGTTTTTT.

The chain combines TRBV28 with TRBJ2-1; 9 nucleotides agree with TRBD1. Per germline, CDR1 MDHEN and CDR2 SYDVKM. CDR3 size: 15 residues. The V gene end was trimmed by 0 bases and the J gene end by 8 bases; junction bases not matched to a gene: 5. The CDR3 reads CASSLWGQGKDEQFF. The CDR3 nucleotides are TGTGCCAGCAGTTTATGGGGACAGGGCAAGGATGAGCAGTTCTTC.

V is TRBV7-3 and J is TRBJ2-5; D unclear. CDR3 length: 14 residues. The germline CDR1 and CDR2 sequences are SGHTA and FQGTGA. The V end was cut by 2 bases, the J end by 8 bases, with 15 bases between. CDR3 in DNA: TGTGCCAGCAGCTTACAGGCCAATGCGGATACCCAGTACTTC. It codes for CASSLQANADTQYF.

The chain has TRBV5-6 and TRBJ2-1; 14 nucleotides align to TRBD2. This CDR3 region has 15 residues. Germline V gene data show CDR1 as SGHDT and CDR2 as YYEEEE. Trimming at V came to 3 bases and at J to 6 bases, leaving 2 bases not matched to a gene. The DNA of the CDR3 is TGTGCCAGCAGCTGGACTAGCGGGGGGTCCAATGAGCAGTTCTTC. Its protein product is CASSWTSGGSNEQFF.

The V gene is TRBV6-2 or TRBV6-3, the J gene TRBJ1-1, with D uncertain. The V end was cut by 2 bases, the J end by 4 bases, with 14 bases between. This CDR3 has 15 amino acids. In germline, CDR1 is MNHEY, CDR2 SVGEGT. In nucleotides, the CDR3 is TGTGCCAGCAGTTACCTCCGAGACTTACGCACTGAAGCTTTCTTT. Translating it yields CASSYLRDLRTEAFF.

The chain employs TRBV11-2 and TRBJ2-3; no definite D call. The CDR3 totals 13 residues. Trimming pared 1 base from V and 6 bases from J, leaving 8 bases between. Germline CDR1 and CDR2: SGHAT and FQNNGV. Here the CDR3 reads CASSLGVLDTQYF. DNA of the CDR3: TGTGCCAGCAGCTTAGGGGTGTTGGATACGCAGTATTTT.